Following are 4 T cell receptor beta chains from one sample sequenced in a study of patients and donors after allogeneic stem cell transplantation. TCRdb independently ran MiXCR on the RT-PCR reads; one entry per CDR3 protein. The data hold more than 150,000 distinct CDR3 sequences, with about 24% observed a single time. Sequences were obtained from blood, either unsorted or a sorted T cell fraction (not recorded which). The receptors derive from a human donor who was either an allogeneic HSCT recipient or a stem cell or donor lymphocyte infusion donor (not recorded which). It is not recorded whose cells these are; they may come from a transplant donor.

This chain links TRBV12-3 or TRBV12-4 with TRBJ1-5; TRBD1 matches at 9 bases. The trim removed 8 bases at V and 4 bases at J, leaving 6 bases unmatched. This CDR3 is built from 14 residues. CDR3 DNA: TGTGCCAGCGTCGGACAGGGGAAGAATCAGCCCCAGCATTTT. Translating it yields CASVGQGKNQPQHF.

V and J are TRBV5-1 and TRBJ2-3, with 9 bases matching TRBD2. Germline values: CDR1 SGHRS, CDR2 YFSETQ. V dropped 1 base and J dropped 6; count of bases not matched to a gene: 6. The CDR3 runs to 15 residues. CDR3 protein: CASSLRSGGSDTQYF. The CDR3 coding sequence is TGCGCCAGCAGCTTGCGGAGCGGGGGGAGTGATACGCAGTATTTT. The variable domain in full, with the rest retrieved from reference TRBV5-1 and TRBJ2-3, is KAGVTQTPRYLIKTRGQQVTLSCSPISGHRSVSWYQQTPGQGLQFLFEYFSETQRNKGNFPGRFSGRQFSNSRSEMNVSTLELGDSALYLCASSLRSGGSDTQYFGPGTRLTVL.

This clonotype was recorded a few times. CDR3 region: CSVDGATEAFF. The DNA for the CDR3 is TGCAGCGTTGACGGCGCCACTGAAGCTTTCTTT. This chain joins TRBV29-1 and TRBJ1-1; D not certain. Germline V lookup: CDR1 SQVTM, CDR2 ANQGSEA. Between the trimmed V and J ends, which lost 3 bases and 4 bases, there was a span of 6 bases. The CDR3 is 11 residues long. Looking up the rest from reference TRBV29-1 and TRBJ1-1 gives the full variable domain: SAVISQKPSRDICQRGTSLTIQCQVDSQVTMMFWYRQQPGQSLTLIATANQGSEATYESGFVIDKFPISRPNLTFSTLTVSNMSPEDSSIYLCSVDGATEAFFGQGTRLTVV.

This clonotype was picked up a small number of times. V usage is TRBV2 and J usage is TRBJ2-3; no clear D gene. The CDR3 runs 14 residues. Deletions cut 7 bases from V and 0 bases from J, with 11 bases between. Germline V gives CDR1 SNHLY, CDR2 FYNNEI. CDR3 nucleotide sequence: TGTGCCAGCATCGGGTGGAATAGCACAGATACGCAGTATTTT. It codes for CASIGWNSTDTQYF. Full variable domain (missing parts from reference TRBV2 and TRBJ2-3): EPEVTQTPSHQVTQMGQEVILRCVPISNHLYFYWYRQILGQKVEFLVSFYNNEISEKSEIFDDQFSVERPDGSNFTLKIRSTKLEDSAMYFCASIGWNSTDTQYFGPGTRLTVL.